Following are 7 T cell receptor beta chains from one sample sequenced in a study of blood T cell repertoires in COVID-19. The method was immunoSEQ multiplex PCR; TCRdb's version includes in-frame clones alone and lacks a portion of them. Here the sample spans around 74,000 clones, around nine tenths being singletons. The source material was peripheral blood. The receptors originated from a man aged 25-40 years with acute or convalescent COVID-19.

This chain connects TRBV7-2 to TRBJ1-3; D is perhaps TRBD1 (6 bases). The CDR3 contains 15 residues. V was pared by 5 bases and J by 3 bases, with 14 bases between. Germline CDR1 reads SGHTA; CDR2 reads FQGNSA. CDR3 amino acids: CASSRGGGSGNTIYF. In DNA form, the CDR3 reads TGTGCCAGCAGCAGGGGAGGGGGAAGTGGAAACACCATATATTTT.

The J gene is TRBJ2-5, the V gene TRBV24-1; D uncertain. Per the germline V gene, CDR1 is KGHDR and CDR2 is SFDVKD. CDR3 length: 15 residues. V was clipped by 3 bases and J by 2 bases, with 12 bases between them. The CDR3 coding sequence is TGTGCCACCAGTGATGTAACTGCCAGGCAAGAGACCCAGTACTTC. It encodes CATSDVTARQETQYF.

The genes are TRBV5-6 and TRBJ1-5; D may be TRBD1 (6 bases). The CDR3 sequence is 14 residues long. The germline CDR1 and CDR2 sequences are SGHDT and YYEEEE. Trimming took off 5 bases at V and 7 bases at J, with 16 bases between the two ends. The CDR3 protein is CASSSNRESQPQHF. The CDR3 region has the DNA TGTGCCAGCAGTTCTAACAGGGAGTCACAGCCCCAGCATTTT.

The CDR3 sequence: CASRLPTGGETQYF. The CDR3 region has the DNA TGTGCAAGTCGCTTGCCGACAGGGGGGGAGACCCAGTACTTC. The V call is TRBV12-2, the J call TRBJ2-5; the table calls TRBD1, which could not be checked here. TRBV12-2 is annotated as a pseudogene. This CDR3 region has 14 residues.

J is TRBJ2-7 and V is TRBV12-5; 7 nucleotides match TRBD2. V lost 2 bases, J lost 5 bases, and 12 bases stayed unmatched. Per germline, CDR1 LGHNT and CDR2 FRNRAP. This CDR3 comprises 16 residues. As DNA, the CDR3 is TGTGCTAGTGGTTTGTGGGGGGTGCGGGGGTTGAACGAGCAGTACTTC. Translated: CASGLWGVRGLNEQYF.

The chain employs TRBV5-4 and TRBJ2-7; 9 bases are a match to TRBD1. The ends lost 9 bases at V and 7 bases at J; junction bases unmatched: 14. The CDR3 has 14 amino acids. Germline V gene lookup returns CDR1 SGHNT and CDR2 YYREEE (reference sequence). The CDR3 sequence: CATASGQGRGEQYF. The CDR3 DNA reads TGTGCCACCGCTTCAGGACAGGGGAGAGGGGAGCAGTACTTC.

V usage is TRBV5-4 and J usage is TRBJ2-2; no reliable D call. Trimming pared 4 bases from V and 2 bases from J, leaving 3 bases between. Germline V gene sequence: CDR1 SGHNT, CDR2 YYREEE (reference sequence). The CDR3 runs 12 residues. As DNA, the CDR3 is TGTGCCAGCAGCATAAACACCGGGGAGCTGTTTTTT. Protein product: CASSINTGELFF.